Only one count was recorded for the clone carrying this T cell receptor (beta chain). The antigen remains undetermined. This sample is drawn from a study of persistence of HIV-infected CD4 T cells. Study as a whole: A couple of participants gave one leukapheresis sample; others gave up to about 180 mL blood repeatedly.

Cells were stimulated with CMV-infected fibroblast lysates at around 9.1 ug/mL. Sorting of responding CD4+ T cells relied on upregulated CD40 ligand together with CD69. V lost 0 bases and J lost 4, with 9 bases in between. Germline-derived CDR1 and CDR2 are SEHNR and FQNEAQ (reference sequence). CDR3 size: 14 residues. This was the immunoSEQ version 4 assay in survey mode. TCRdb keeps only in-frame clones here, not all; method: immunoSEQ multiplex PCR. This table holds under 15,000 clones, more than 70% found once. This TCR was recovered from an adult man with HIV who was CMV-seropositive. Source: CD4+ T cells sorted from PBMCs after roughly 18-hour stimulation, taken from a patient who received antiretroviral therapy. The rearrangement links TRBV7-9 to TRBJ1-2; D gene ambiguous. Here the CDR3 reads CASSLAVPTYGYTF. The CDR3 DNA sequence: TGTGCCAGCAGCTTAGCTGTTCCCACCTATGGCTACACCTTC.